What follows are 7 T cell receptor beta chains derived from one specimen sequenced in a study of CD8+CD57+ T cells in acquired aplastic anemia. All sequencing subjects had displayed CD8+CD57+ cell expansion on flow cytometry. Genomic DNA constituted the template upon which TCR beta VDJ and CDR3 profiling was performed. TCRdb used MiXCR to reprocess the reads, holding one entry per CDR3 protein. This table holds a few hundred thousand distinct CDR3 sequences, 65% to 90% found once. The sequencing input was sorted CD4+, CD8+, or CD8+CD57+ T cells (not recorded which) from PBMCs. Receptors were obtained from a human donor with aplastic anemia.

As to this clonotype: The junction shows a germline mismatch at one end, possibly a read error. The chain joins TRBV7-9 to TRBJ2-3, with D perhaps TRBD1 or TRBD2 (5 bases each). The CDR3 totals 12 residues. CDR1 is SEHNR and CDR2 is FQNEAQ in the germline V gene (reference sequence). CDR3 region: CASSLALGPQDF. The CDR3 bases are TGTGCCAGCAGCTTAGCTTTGGGACCGCAAGATTTT.

The chain couples TRBV9 to TRBJ2-7, with a possible D match to TRBD1 (6 bases). The length of the CDR3 is 13 residues. The germline V gene encodes CDR1 SGDLS and CDR2 YYNGEE. The CDR3 region has the DNA TGTGCCAGCAGCGTAGAAGGAAGACAGGCCTACACTGTC. It is translated as CASSVEGRQAYTV.

The chain is built from TRBV9 and TRBJ2-6, with 11 bases identical to TRBD2. This CDR3 is built from 16 residues. J gave up 14 bases and V 2 bases, and 12 bases lay outside the gene matches. Germline-derived CDR1 and CDR2 are SGDLS and YYNGEE. The CDR3 loop is CASSVGTSGIDTLLTF. In DNA, the CDR3 is TGTGCCAGCAGCGTCGGGACTAGCGGAATAGATACGCTCCTGACTTTC.

J is TRBJ1-5 and V is TRBV19; no clear D. Trimming cost V 4 bases and J 10 bases, with 8 bases left between them. Per the germline V gene, CDR1 is LNHDA and CDR2 is SQIVND (reference sequence). The CDR3 covers 11 residues. In DNA form, the CDR3 reads TGTGCCAGTAGTACCACCCCCCCCCAGCATTTT. Translating it yields CASSTTPPQHF.

The chain joins TRBV11-1 to TRBJ2-1, with D unclear. The CDR3 extends over 17 amino acids. The ends were cut back, 0 bases at V and 7 bases at J, with 19 bases in the middle. CDR1 SGHAT and CDR2 FQDESV come from the germline V gene (reference sequence). The CDR3 sequence is CASSLAWDGVLGNEQFF. The CDR3 nucleotides read TGTGCCAGCAGCTTAGCATGGGATGGGGTCCTTGGGAATGAGCAGTTCTTC.

The chain joins TRBV25-1 to TRBJ2-7, with 9 nucleotides matching TRBD2. Trimming removed 11 bases from V and 4 bases from J; junction bases left unmatched: 12. Germline V CDR1 and CDR2: MGHDK, SYGVNS. This CDR3 is 14 amino acids long. CDR3 in amino acids: CAWSPGSGGYEQYF. The CDR3 DNA reads as TGTGCCTGGAGTCCGGGGAGCGGGGGGTACGAGCAGTACTTC.

This clonotype turned up a few times. The chain has TRBV19 and TRBJ1-2, with a tentative D call TRBD1 (5 bases). Germline V gene sequence: CDR1 LNHDA, CDR2 SQIVND (reference sequence). Trimming pared 3 bases from V and 7 bases from J, leaving 18 bases between. The CDR3 contains 15 residues. The CDR3 DNA is TGTGCCAGTAGTATCGGGGACTGGCTTGGCGCTGGCTACACCTTC. Its translation is CASSIGDWLGAGYTF.